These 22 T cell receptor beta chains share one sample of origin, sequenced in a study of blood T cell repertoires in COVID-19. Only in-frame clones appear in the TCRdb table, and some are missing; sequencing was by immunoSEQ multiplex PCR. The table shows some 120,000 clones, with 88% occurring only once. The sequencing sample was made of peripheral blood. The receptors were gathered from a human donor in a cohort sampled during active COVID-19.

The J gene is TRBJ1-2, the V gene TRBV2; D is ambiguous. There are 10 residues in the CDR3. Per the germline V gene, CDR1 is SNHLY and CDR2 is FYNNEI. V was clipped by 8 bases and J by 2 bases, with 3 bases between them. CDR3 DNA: TGTGCCAGCGGCAACTATGGCTACACCTTC. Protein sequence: CASGNYGYTF.

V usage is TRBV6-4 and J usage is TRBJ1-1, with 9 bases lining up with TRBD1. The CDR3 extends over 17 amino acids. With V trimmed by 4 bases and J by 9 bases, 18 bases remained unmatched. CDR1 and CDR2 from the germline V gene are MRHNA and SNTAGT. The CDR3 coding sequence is TGTGCCAGCAGTGCGCGTCCTTTTTGGGGACAGGGTGTACAAGCTTTCTTT. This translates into CASSARPFWGQGVQAFF.

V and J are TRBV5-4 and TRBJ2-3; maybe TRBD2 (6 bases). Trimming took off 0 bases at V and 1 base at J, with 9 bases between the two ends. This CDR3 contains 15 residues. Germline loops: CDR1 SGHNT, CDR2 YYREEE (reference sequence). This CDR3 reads CASSLGGTGTDTQYF. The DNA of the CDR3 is TGTGCCAGCAGCTTGGGGGGGACTGGCACAGATACGCAGTATTTT.

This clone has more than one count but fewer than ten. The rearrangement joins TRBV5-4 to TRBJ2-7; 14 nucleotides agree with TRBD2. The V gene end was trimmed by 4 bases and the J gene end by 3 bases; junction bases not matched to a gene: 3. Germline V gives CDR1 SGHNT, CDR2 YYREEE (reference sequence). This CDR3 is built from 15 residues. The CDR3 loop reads CASSPGLAGVYEQYF. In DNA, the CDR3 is TGTGCCAGCAGCCCGGGACTAGCGGGAGTCTACGAGCAGTACTTC.

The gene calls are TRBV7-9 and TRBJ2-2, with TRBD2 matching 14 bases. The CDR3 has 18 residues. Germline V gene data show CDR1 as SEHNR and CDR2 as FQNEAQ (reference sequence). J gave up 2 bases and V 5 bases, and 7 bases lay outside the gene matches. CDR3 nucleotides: TGTGCCAGCAGCCGGGGACTAGCGGGAGAGCTTAACACCGGGGAGCTGTTTTTT. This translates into CASSRGLAGELNTGELFF.

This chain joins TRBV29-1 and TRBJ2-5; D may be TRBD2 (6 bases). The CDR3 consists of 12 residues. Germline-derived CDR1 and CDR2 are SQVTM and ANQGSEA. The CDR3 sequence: CIGSWGEETQYF. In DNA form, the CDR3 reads TGCATTGGGAGCTGGGGGGAAGAGACCCAGTACTTC.

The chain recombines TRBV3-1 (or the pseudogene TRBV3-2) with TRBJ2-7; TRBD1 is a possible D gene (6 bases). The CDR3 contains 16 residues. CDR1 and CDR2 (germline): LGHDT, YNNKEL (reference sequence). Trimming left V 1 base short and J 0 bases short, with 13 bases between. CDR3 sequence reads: CASSQVVTGPSYEQYF. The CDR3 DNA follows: TGTGCCAGCAGCCAAGTTGTGACAGGACCCTCCTACGAGCAGTACTTC.

CDR3 amino acids: CASSLFNAYEAFF. CDR3 bases: TGTGCCAGCAGTTTGTTCAACGCCTATGAAGCTTTCTTT. The chain is built from TRBV12-3 or TRBV12-4 and TRBJ1-1, with D unclear. V lost 3 bases and J 7 bases, leaving 12 bases between the germline ends. This CDR3 spans 13 amino acids.

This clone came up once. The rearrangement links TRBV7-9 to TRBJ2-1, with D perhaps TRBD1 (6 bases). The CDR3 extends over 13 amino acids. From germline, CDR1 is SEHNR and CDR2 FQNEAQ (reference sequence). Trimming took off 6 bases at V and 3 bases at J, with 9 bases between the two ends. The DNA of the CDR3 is TGTGCCAGCAGTAGGGGGAGCTACAATGAGCAGTTCTTC. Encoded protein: CASSRGSYNEQFF. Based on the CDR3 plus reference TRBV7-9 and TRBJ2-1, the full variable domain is DTGVSQNPRHKITKRGQNVTFRCDPISEHNRLYWYRQTLGQGPEFLTYFQNEAQLEKSRLLSDRFSAERPKGSFSTLEIQRTEQGDSAMYLCASSRGSYNEQFFGPGTRLTVL.

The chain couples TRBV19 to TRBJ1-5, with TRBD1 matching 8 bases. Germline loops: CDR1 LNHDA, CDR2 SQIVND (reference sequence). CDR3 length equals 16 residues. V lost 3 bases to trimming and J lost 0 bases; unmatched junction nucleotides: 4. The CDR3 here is CASSITGGISNQPQHF. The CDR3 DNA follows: TGTGCCAGTAGTATTACAGGGGGGATTAGCAATCAGCCCCAGCATTTT.

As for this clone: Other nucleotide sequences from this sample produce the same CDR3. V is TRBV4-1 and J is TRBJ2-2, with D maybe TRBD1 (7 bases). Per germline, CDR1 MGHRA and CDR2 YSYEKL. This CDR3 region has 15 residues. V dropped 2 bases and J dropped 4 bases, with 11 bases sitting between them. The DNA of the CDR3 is TGCGCCAGCAGCCAATCTCAGGGGGGCACCGGGGAGCTGTTTTTT. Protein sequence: CASSQSQGGTGELFF.

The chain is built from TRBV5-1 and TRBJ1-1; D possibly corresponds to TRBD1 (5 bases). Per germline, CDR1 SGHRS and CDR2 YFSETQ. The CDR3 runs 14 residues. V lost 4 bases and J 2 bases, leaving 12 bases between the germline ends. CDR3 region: CASSVGRSNTEAFF. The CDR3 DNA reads TGCGCCAGCAGCGTGGGACGGAGCAACACTGAAGCTTTCTTT.

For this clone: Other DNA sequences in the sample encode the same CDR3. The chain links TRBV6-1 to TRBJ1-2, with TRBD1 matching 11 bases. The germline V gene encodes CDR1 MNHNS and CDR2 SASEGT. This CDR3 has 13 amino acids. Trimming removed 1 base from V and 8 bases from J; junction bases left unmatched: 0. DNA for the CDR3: TGTGCCAGCAGTGAAGGGACAGGGGGCGGCTACACCTTC. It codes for CASSEGTGGGYTF.

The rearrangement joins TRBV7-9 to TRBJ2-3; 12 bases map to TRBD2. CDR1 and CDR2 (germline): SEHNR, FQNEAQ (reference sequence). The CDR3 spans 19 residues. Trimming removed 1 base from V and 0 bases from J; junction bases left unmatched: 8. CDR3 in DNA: TGTGCCAGCAGCTTAGGTAGACTAGCGGGGGATCCTAGCACAGATACGCAGTATTTT. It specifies CASSLGRLAGDPSTDTQYF.

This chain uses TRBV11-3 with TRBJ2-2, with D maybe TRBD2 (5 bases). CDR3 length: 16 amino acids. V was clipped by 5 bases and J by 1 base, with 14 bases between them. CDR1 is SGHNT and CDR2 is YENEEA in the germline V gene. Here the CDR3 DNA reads TGTGCCAGCAGCCTCGGCGGGCCTCTGAACACCGGGGAGCTGTTTTTT. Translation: CASSLGGPLNTGELFF. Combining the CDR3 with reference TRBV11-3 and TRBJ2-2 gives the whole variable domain EAGVVQSPRYKIIEKKQPVAFWCNPISGHNTLYWYLQNLGQGPELLIRYENEEAVDDSQLPKDRFSAERLKGVDSTLKIQPAELGDSAVYLCASSLGGPLNTGELFFGEGSRLTVL.

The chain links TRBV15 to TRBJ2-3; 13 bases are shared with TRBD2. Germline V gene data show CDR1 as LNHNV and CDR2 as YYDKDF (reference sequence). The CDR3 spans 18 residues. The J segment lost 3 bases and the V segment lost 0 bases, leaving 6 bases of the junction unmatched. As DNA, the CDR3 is TGTGCCACCAGCAGAGAACCGGGACTAGCGGGAAGTACAGATACGCAGTATTTT. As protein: CATSREPGLAGSTDTQYF.

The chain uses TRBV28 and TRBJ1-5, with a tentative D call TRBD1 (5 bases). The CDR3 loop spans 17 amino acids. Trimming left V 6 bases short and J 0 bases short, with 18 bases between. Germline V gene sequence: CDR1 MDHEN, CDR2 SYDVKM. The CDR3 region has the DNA TGTGCCAGCAGACCAGGGAAAGGAATATATAGCAATCAGCCCCAGCATTTT. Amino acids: CASRPGKGIYSNQPQHF.

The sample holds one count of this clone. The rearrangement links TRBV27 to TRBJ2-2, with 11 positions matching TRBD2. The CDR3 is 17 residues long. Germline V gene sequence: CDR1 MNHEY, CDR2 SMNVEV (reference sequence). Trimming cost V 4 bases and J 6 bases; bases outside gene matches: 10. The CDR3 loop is CASSSTLLAGAAGELFF. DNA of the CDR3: TGTGCCAGCAGTTCTACCTTACTAGCGGGAGCCGCCGGGGAGCTGTTTTTT.

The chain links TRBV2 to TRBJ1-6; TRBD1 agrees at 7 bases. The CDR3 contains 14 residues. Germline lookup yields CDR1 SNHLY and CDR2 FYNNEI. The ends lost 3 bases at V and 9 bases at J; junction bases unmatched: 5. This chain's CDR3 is CASSDRGIVSPLHF. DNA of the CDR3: TGTGCCAGCAGTGACAGGGGGATCGTTTCACCCCTCCACTTT.

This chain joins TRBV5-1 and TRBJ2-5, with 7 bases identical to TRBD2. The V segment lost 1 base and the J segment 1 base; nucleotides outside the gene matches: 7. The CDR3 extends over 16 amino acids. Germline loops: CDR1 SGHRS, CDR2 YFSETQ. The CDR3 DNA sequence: TGCGCCAGCAGCTTGTCCAGCGGGGCGGGCCAAGAGACCCAGTACTTC. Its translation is CASSLSSGAGQETQYF.

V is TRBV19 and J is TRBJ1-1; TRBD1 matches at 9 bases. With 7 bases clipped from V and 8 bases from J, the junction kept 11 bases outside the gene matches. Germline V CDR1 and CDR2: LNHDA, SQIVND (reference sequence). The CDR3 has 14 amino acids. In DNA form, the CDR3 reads TGTGCCAGTACCGTGACTCGACAGGGGGACGAAGCTTTCTTT. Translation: CASTVTRQGDEAFF.

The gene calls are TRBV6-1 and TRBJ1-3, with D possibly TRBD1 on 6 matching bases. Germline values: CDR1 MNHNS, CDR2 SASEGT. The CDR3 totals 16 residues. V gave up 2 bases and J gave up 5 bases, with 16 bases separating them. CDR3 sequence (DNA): TGTGCCAGCAGTGAATTACGGACAGATAAAAGAAACACCATATATTTT. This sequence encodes CASSELRTDKRNTIYF.